Shown below are 6 T cell receptor beta chains from a single sample sequenced in a study of cytomegalovirus exposure and HLA in healthy donors. In the PCR, 60 Vbeta and 13 Jbeta primers were used. Profiled with immunoSEQ multiplex PCR; TCRdb holds only in-frame clones, not every one. The table records 95,000 or so clones, 80% to 85% of them present only once. Sequenced sample: PBMCs. These receptors were taken from a woman in her seventies in good health and CMV-seropositive.

This sequence joins TRBV14 and TRBJ2-1; D gene uncertain. The CDR3 is 15 amino acids. CDR1 and CDR2 from the germline V gene are SGHDN and FVKESK. The V end was cut by 2 bases, the J end by 5 bases, with 13 bases between. CDR3 in amino acids: CASSQLMRQNNEQFF. CDR3 DNA: TGTGCCAGCAGCCAACTTATGCGGCAAAACAATGAGCAGTTCTTC.

This chain links TRBV11-2 with TRBJ2-5; D is undetermined. Gene TRBJ2-7 matches the end of the DNA better, so the J call may be wrong. CDR1 and CDR2 (germline): SGHAT, FQNNGV. The CDR3 contains 15 residues. CDR3 DNA sequence: TGTGCCAGCAGCCGAAGATTCGAGTTATCCTACGAGCAGTACTTC. Its translation: CASSRRFELSYEQYF.

This clone showed up just once. The J gene is TRBJ1-5, the V gene TRBV19, with a tentative D call TRBD1 (5 bases). The V gene lost 6 bases and the J gene lost 6 bases, with 21 bases spanning the gap. This CDR3 region has 16 residues. Germline V gives CDR1 LNHDA, CDR2 SQIVND (reference sequence). DNA for the CDR3: TGTGCCAGTAGCATTCTGGGGGGAGGGTTGGGTCAGCCCCAGCATTTT. Protein sequence: CASSILGGGLGQPQHF.

The DNA for the CDR3 is TGTGCTAGTGGCCCCTCTAGCGGGCGGACAGATACGCAGTATTTT. It translates to CASGPSSGRTDTQYF. The chain recombines TRBV12-5 with TRBJ2-3, with 8 bases fitting TRBD2. This CDR3 is 15 amino acids long. After removal of 6 bases from V and 3 bases from J, the junction contained 8 bases not matched to a gene. Germline CDR1 is LGHNT and CDR2 is FRNRAP.

The chain is built from TRBV19 and TRBJ2-6; D remains ambiguous. The V and J ends lost 1 base and 4 bases respectively, with 5 bases between them. This CDR3 contains 14 residues. In germline, CDR1 is LNHDA, CDR2 SQIVND (reference sequence). CDR3: CASSIGAGANVLTF. The DNA of the CDR3 is TGTGCCAGTAGTATAGGGGCGGGGGCCAACGTCCTGACTTTC. Full variable domain (outside the CDR3, taken from reference TRBV19 and TRBJ2-6): DGGITQSPKYLFRKEGQNVTLSCEQNLNHDAMYWYRQDPGQGLRLIYYSQIVNDFQKGDIAEGYSVSREKKESFPLTVTSAQKNPTAFYLCASSIGAGANVLTFGAGSRLTVL.

This chain links TRBV9 with TRBJ2-5; D remains ambiguous. TRBJ2-7 matches the DNA end more closely, so the J call is doubtful. Germline V gene sequence: CDR1 SGDLS, CDR2 YYNGEE. This CDR3 is built from 14 residues. CDR3 region: CASSPSPRLDEQYF. The CDR3 DNA is TGTGCCAGCAGCCCGAGCCCTAGGCTCGACGAGCAGTACTTC.